The clone carrying this TCR beta chain was counted only a few times. The antigen remains unidentified. Germline lookup yields CDR1 MDHEN and CDR2 SYDVKM. This CDR3 has 19 amino acids. Between the trimmed V and J ends, which lost 3 bases and 4 bases, there was a span of 26 bases. Only in-frame clones appear in the TCRdb table, and some are missing; sequencing was by immunoSEQ multiplex PCR. Found here are some 25,000 clones, about 94% of them singletons; the top ten hold 2.5% to 3%. The data stem from a study of T cells in localized non-small cell lung cancer. Study observations and caveats: Among the tissues sampled, uninvolved adjacent lung had the highest T cell clonality, above tumor. Within adjacent lung there appeared a median approximately 58 of the top 100 tumor clones.

The material was peripheral blood, obtained before any cancer treatment. The chain combines TRBV28 with TRBJ2-3; D may be TRBD2 (5 bases). This TCR was sampled from a woman aged 40-70 years with stage I lung adenocarcinoma. CDR3 bases: TGTGCCAGCAGTTTTATCTTCTGGGGTACCGGGAAGGGCGCAGATACGCAGTATTTT. Encoded protein: CASSFIFWGTGKGADTQYF.